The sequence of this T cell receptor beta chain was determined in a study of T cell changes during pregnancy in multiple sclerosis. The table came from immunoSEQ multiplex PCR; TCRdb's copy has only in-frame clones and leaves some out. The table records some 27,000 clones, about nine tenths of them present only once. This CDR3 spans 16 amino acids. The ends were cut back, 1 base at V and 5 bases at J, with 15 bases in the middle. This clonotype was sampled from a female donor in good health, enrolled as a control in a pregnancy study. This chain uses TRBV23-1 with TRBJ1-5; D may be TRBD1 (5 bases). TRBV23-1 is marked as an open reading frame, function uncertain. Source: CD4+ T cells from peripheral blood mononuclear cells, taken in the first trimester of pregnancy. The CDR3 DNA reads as TGCGCCAGCAGTCAATTCAAAGGGGCTTGCTATCAGCCCCAGCATTTT. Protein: CASSQFKGACYQPQHF.